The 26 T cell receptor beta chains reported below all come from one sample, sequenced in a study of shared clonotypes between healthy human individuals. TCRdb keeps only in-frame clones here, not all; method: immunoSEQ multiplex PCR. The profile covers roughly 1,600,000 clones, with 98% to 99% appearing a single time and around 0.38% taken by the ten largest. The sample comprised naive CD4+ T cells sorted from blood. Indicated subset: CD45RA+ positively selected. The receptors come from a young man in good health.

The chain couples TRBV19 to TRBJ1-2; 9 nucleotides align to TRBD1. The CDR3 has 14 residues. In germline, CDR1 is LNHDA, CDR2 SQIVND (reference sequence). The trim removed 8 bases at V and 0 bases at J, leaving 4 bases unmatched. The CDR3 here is CASPGQGANYGYTF. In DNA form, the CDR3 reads TGTGCCAGTCCGGGACAGGGAGCTAACTATGGCTACACCTTC.

CDR3 nucleotides: TGCGCCAGCAGCTTCATTGGGGCTCATGAGCAGTTCTTC. Protein product: CASSFIGAHEQFF. This rearrangement joins TRBV5-1 to TRBJ2-1, with a possible D match to TRBD1 (5 bases). Trimming left V 2 bases short and J 8 bases short, with 11 bases between. The CDR3 is 13 amino acids. Germline V gives CDR1 SGHRS, CDR2 YFSETQ.

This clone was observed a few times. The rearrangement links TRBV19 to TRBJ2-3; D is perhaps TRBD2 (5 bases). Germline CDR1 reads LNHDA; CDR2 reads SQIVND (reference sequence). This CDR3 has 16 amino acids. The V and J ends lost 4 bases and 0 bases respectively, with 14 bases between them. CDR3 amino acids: CASSTSGKGSTDTQYF. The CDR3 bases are TGTGCCAGTAGTACCTCGGGGAAAGGGAGCACAGATACGCAGTATTTT.

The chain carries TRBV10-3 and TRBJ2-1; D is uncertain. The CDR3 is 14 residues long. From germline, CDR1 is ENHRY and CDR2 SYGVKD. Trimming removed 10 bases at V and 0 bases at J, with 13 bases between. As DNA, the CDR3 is TGTGCCACCTCCCGCGGAATCTCCTACAATGAGCAGTTCTTC. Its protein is CATSRGISYNEQFF.

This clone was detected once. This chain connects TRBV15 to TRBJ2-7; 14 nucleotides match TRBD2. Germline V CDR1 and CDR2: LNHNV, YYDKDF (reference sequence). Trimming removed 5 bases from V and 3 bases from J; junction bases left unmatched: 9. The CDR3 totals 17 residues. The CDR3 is CATSPTSGRVGDYEQYF. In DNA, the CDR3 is TGTGCCACCAGCCCGACTAGCGGGAGGGTCGGGGACTACGAGCAGTACTTC.

As DNA, the CDR3 is TGTGCCAGCAGCTTAGGGGGACTAGCGGGGCTCGGCGAGCAGTACTTC. Protein product: CASSLGGLAGLGEQYF. The chain couples TRBV7-2 to TRBJ2-7, with 13 bases identical to TRBD2. Trimming removed 1 base from V and 6 bases from J; junction bases left unmatched: 6. The CDR3 has 16 amino acids. Germline values: CDR1 SGHTA, CDR2 FQGNSA.

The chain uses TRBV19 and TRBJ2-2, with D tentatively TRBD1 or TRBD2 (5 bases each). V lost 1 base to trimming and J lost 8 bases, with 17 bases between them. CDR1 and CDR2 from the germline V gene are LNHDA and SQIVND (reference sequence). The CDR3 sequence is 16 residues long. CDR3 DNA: TGTGCCAGTAGTATAGCGGGGACGGTTACCGGAGGGGAGCTGTTTTTT. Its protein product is CASSIAGTVTGGELFF.

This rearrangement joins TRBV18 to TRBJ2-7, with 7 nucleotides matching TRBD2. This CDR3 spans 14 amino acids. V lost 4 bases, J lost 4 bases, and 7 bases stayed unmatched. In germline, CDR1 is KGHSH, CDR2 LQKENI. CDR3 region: CASSQPGLPYEQYF. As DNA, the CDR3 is TGTGCCAGCTCACAACCGGGACTACCGTACGAGCAGTACTTC.

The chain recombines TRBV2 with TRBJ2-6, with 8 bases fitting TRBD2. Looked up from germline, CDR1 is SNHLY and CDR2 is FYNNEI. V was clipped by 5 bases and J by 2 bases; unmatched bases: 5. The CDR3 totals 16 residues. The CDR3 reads CASSLAGLAGANVLTF. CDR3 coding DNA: TGTGCCAGCAGTTTAGCGGGACTAGCTGGGGCCAACGTCCTGACTTTC.

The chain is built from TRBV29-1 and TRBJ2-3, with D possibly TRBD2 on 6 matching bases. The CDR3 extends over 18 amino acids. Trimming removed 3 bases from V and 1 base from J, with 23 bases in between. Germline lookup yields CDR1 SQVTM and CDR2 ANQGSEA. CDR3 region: CSVDHRGDPRTGTDTQYF. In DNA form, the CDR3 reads TGCAGCGTTGATCACCGCGGGGACCCTCGAACGGGCACAGATACGCAGTATTTT.

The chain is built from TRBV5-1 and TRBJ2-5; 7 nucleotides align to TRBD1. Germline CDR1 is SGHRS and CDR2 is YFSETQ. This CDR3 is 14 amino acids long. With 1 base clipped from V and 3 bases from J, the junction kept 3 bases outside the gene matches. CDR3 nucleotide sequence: TGCGCCAGCAGCTTGAAGGGGGCCGAAGAGACCCAGTACTTC. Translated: CASSLKGAEETQYF.

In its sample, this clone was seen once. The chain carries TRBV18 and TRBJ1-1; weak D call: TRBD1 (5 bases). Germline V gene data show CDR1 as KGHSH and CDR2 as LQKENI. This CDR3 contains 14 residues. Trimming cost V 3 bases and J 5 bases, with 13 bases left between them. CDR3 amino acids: CASSPTGGKTEAFF. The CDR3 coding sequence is TGTGCCAGCTCACCGACGGGGGGTAAAACTGAAGCTTTCTTT.

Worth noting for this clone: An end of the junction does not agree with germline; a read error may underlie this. DNA of the CDR3: TGTGCCAGCAGTGGAAGATTTACCTCCTTCGAGCAGTACTTC. Protein: CASSGRFTSFEQYF. The gene calls are TRBV6-1 and TRBJ2-7; the D is unclear. The CDR3 totals 14 residues. Germline loops: CDR1 MNHNS, CDR2 SASEGT.

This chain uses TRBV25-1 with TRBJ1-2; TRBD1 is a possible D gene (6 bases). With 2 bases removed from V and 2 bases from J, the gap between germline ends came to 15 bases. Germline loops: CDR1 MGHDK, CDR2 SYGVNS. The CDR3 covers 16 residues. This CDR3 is CASSELQGPLNYGYTF. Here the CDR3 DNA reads TGTGCCAGCAGTGAACTACAGGGACCCTTAAACTATGGCTACACCTTC.

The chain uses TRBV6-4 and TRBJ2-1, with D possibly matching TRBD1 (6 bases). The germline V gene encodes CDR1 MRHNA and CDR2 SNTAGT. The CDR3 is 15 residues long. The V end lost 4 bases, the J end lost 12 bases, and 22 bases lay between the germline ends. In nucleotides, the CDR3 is TGTGCCAGCAGTGTATCACCGGGACACCGAGACCGGCAGTTCTTC. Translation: CASSVSPGHRDRQFF.

The DNA for the CDR3 is TGTGCCACCAGCAGAGATAGACTAGCTAATACCAAAAACATTCAGTACTTC. Amino acid sequence: CATSRDRLANTKNIQYF. This sequence joins TRBV15 and TRBJ2-4, with 7 bases lining up with TRBD2. The trim removed 0 bases at V and 2 bases at J, leaving 7 bases unmatched. The CDR3 length is 17 residues. The V gene's germline CDR1 is LNHNV and CDR2 YYDKDF (reference sequence). Complete variable domain (other parts from reference TRBV15 and TRBJ2-4): DAMVIQNPRYQVTQFGKPVTLSCSQTLNHNVMYWYQQKSSQAPKLLFHYYDKDFNNEADTPDNFQSRRPNTSFCFLDIRSPGLGDTAMYLCATSRDRLANTKNIQYFGAGTRLSVL.

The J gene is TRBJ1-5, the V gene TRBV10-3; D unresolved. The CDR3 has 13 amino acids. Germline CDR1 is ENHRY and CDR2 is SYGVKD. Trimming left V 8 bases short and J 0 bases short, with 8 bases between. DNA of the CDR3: TGTGCCATCGGAGACCTTAGCAATCAGCCCCAGCATTTT. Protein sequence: CAIGDLSNQPQHF.

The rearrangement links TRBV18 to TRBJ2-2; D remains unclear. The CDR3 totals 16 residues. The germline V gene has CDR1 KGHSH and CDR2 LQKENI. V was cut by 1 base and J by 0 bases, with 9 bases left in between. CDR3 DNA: TGTGCCAGCTCACCACTCCCGCCCCCGAACACCGGGGAGCTGTTTTTT. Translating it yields CASSPLPPPNTGELFF.

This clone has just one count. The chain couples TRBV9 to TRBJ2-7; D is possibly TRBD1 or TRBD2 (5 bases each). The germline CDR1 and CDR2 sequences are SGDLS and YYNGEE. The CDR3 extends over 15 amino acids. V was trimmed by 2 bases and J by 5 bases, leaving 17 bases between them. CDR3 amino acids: CASSVDLRDLHEQYF. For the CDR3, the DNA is TGTGCCAGCAGCGTCGACCTCCGGGACCTCCACGAGCAGTACTTC.

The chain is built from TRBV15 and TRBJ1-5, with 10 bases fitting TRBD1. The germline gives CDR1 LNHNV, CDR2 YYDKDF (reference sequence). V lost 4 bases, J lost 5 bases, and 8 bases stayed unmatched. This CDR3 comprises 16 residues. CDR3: CATSKSRGQGYQPQHF. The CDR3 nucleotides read TGTGCCACCAGCAAGTCCCGGGGACAGGGGTATCAGCCCCAGCATTTT.

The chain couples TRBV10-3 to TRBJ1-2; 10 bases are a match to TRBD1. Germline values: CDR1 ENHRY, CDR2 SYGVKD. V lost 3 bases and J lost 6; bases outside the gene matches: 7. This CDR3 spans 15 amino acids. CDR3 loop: CAISDPTGGQDGYTF. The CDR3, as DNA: TGTGCCATCAGTGACCCGACAGGGGGCCAGGATGGCTACACCTTC.

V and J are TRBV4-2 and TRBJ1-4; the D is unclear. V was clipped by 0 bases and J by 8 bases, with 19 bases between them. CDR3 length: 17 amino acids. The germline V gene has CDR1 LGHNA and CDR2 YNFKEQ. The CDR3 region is CASSQDYRAHAQEKLFF. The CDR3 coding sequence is TGTGCCAGCAGCCAAGATTATCGGGCGCACGCTCAGGAAAAACTGTTTTTT.

The CDR3 spells CASSDPGQGVAHYGYTF. CDR3 coding DNA: TGTGCCAGCAGTGACCCGGGACAAGGGGTGGCCCACTATGGCTACACCTTC. The V and J genes are TRBV6-1 and TRBJ1-2; tentatively, D is TRBD1 (6 bases). Germline V gene lookup returns CDR1 MNHNS and CDR2 SASEGT. The CDR3 is 17 residues long. With 3 bases removed from V and 3 bases from J, the gap between germline ends came to 20 bases.

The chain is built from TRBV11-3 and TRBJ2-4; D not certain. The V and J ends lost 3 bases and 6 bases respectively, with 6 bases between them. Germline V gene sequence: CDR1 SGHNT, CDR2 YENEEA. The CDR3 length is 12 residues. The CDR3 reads CASSFPGNIQYF. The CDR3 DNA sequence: TGTGCCAGCAGCTTCCCGGGAAACATTCAGTACTTC.

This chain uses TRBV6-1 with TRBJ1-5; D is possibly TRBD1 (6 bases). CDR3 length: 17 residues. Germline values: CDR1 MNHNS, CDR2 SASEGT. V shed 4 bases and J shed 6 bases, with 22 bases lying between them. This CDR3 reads CASSALVRGGPLQPQHF. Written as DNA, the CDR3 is TGTGCCAGCAGTGCTTTGGTTCGAGGGGGTCCTCTTCAGCCCCAGCATTTT.

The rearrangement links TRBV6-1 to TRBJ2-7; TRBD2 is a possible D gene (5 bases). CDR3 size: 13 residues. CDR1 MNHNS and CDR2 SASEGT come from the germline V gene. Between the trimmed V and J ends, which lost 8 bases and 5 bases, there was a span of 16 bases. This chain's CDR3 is CASRREVPHEQYF. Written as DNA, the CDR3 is TGTGCCAGCCGCCGGGAAGTCCCCCACGAGCAGTACTTC.